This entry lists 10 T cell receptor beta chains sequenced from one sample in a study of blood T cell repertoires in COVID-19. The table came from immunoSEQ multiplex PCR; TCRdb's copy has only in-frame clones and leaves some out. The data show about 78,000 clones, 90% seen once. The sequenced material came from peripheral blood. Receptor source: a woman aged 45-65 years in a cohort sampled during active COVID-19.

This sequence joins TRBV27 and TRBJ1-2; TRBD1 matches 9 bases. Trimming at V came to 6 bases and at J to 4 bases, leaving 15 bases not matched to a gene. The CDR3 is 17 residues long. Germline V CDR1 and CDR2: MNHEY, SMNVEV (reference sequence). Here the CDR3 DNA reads TGTGCCAGCAGAACTAAGGGCACAGGGGGCTTGGGCTATGGCTACACCTTC. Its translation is CASRTKGTGGLGYGYTF.

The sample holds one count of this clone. The CDR3 loop is CASSLVQVVDEQFF. The CDR3 coding sequence is TGCGCCAGCAGCTTGGTTCAGGTTGTGGATGAGCAGTTCTTC. V is TRBV5-1 and J is TRBJ2-1; no firm D call. This CDR3 has 14 amino acids. Trimming stripped 0 bases from V and 8 bases from J, with 12 bases between. The V gene's germline CDR1 is SGHRS and CDR2 YFSETQ.

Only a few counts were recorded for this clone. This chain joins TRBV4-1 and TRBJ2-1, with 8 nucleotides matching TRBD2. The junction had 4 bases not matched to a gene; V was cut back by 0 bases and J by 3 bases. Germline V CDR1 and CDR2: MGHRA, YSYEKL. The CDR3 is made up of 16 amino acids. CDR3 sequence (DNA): TGCGCCAGCAGCCAAGACGGTGCGGGGGGCTACAATGAGCAGTTCTTC. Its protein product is CASSQDGAGGYNEQFF.

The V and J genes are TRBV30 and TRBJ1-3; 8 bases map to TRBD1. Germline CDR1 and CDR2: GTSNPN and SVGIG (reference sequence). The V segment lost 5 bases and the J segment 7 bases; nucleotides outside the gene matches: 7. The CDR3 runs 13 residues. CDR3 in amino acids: CAWERTGWNTIYF. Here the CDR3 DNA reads TGTGCCTGGGAGAGGACAGGGTGGAACACCATATATTTT.

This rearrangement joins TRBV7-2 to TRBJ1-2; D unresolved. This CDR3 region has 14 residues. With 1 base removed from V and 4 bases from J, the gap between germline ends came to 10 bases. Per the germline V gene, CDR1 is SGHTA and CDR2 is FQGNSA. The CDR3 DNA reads TGTGCCAGCAGCTTAGGATCAGAGGCCTATGGCTACACCTTC. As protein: CASSLGSEAYGYTF.

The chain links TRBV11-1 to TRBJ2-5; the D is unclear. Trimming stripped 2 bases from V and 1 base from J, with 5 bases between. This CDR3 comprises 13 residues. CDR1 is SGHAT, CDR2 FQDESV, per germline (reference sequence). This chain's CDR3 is CASSLRVQETQYF. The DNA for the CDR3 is TGTGCCAGCAGCTTACGGGTCCAAGAGACCCAGTACTTC. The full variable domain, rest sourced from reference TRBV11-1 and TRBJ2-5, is EAEVAQSPRYKITEKSQAVAFWCDPISGHATLYWYRQILGQGPELLVQFQDESVVDDSQLPKDRFSAERLKGVDSTLKIQPAELGDSAMYLCASSLRVQETQYFGPGTRLLVL.

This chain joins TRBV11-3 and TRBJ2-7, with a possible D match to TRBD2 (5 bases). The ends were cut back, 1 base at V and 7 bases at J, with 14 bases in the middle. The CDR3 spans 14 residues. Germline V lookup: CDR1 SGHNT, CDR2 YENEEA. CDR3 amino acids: CASSLVAPPGEQYF. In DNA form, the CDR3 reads TGTGCCAGCAGCTTAGTGGCCCCCCCGGGAGAGCAGTACTTC.

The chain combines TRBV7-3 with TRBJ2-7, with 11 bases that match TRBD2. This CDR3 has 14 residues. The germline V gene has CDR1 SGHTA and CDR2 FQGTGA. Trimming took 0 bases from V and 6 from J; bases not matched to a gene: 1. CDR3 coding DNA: TGTGCCAGCAGCTTAACCGGGACTAGCGGCGAGCAGTACTTC. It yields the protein CASSLTGTSGEQYF.

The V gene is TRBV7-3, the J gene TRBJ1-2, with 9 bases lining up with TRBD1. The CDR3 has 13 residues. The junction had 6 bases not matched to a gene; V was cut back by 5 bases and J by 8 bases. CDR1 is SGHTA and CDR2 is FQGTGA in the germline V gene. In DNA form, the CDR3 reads TGTGCCAGCAGCCCGGACAGGGGAAGGGGCTACACCTTC. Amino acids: CASSPDRGRGYTF.

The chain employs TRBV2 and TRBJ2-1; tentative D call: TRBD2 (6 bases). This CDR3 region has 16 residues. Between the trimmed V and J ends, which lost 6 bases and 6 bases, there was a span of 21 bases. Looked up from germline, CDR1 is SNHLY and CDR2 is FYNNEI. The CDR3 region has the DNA TGTGCCAGCAGAAGGGAGACGGGAGTGCAAGGCAATGAGCAGTTCTTC. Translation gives CASRRETGVQGNEQFF.